This is a list of T cell receptor beta chains from one sample in a study of blood T cell repertoires in COVID-19. Here immunoSEQ multiplex PCR was the method, and the copy in TCRdb shows in-frame clones only, minus some. Among 200,000 to 300,000 clones listed, around 87% were seen once. The source material was peripheral blood. The receptors stem from a woman aged 50 to 60 with acute or convalescent COVID-19. CDR3s include the opening cysteine and the closing phenylalanine or tryptophan.

j_gene | v_gene | CDR3aa
TRBJ2-7 | TRBV30 | CAWIPRGLASGRSYEQYF
TRBJ2-3 | TRBV6-2/TRBV6-3 | CATIPRGSTDTQYF
TRBJ1-4 | TRBV24-1 | CATSGGTGDDSANEKLFF
TRBJ2-7 | TRBV19 | CASSIKPGAPYEQYF
TRBJ1-2 | TRBV15 | CATSRARLGRGSLTNYGYTF
TRBJ1-1 | TRBV6-6 | CASKTTGSGTEAFF
TRBJ1-2 | TRBV29-1 | CSVTNRAYGYTF
TRBJ2-1 | TRBV7-3 | CASSLSQGRDEQFF
TRBJ2-5 | TRBV5-1 | CASSLGLAGAQETQYF
TRBJ2-2 | TRBV7-3 | CASSLKLGQAGDGELFF
TRBJ2-7 | TRBV6-5 | CASSYGTSGTYEQYF
TRBJ2-5 | TRBV5-1 | CASATGFQETQYF
TRBJ2-7 | TRBV9 | CASSVAGQGGYEQYF
TRBJ2-7 | TRBV4-1 | CASSHPMGLAGVYEQYF
TRBJ2-3 | TRBV20-1 | CSASWWPSTDTQYF
TRBJ1-5 | TRBV5-1 | CASSLYPGVNQPQHF
TRBJ2-2 | TRBV27 | CASSLIGGHTGELFF
TRBJ2-7 | TRBV18 | CASSRGLAGVSYEQYF
TRBJ2-7 | TRBV19 | CASSSWTGTRYEQYF
TRBJ2-1 | TRBV27 | CASSYGQDQGNEQFF
TRBJ2-7 | TRBV7-3 | CASSAYPGPYYEQYF
TRBJ1-2 | TRBV2 | CASSELPGQGRSGYTF
TRBJ2-1 | TRBV18 | CASSPQREGHEQFF
TRBJ2-3 | TRBV24-1 | CATSDFRSDPDTQYF
TRBJ2-3 | TRBV2 | CASSESLAGGSTDTQYF
TRBJ2-1 | TRBV28 | CASTILAGPYNEQFF
TRBJ1-2 | TRBV5-4 | CASSANTLNADYGYTF
TRBJ2-1 | TRBV15 | CATSIPQGARQFF
TRBJ1-4 | TRBV27 | CASSLSRPEASEKLFF
TRBJ2-5 | TRBV9 | CASSVDGTAQETQYF
TRBJ1-1 | TRBV9 | CASSAGGTEAFF
TRBJ1-1 | TRBV28 | CASRPTANTEAFF
TRBJ2-7 | TRBV7-3 | CASSLTLGRAAGYEQYF
TRBJ2-3 | TRBV7-2 | CASSLVTSGIPPQDTQYF
TRBJ2-5 | TRBV5-6 | CASSSLEGVFQETQYF
TRBJ1-5 | TRBV5-6 | CASSLQSYSNQPQHF
TRBJ1-6 | TRBV27 | CASSLGRGKRDSPLHF
TRBJ1-2 | TRBV5-1 | CASSPGQGPDGYTF
TRBJ2-7 | TRBV7-8 | CASRFSETTYEQYF
TRBJ1-2 | TRBV24-1 | CATSASTGDGYTF
TRBJ1-4 | TRBV5-1 | CASSQTGAQEEKLFF
TRBJ1-4 | TRBV27 | CASSLLVGPGQSNEKLFF
TRBJ2-3 | TRBV18 | CASSPPAQGTDTQYF
TRBJ2-7 | TRBV27 | CASSLYPGDSYEQYF
TRBJ1-4 | TRBV7-2 | CASSTGTGDEKLFF
TRBJ2-7 | TRBV6-4 | CASSKTGEASYEQYF
TRBJ2-1 | TRBV7-2 | CASSLLAGEQFF
TRBJ1-5 | TRBV21-1 | CASSKVYHNQPQHF
TRBJ1-5 | TRBV5-1 | CASSKEGVSQPQHF
TRBJ1-1 | TRBV2 | CASKSGVMNTEAFF
TRBJ1-5 | TRBV28 | CASSLAGSNQPQHF
TRBJ1-2 | TRBV3-1/TRBV3-2 | CASSLGGGVYGYTF
TRBJ1-1 | TRBV5-6 | CASSLGFSTHTEAFF
TRBJ1-2 | TRBV9 | CASSVSQDRSRFGYTF